The 8 T cell receptor beta chains given below trace back to one sample, sequenced in a study of shared clonotypes between healthy human individuals. The method was immunoSEQ multiplex PCR; TCRdb's version includes in-frame clones alone and lacks a portion of them. The table has 2.3 million or so clones, more than 85% seen once. Sequences were obtained from naive CD4+ T cells from PBMCs. Subset of the sample: CD45RA+ positively selected. These receptors came from a man aged 18 to 30 in good health. Some clones in this sample may be carry-over from other donors' samples.

The chain employs TRBV10-3 and TRBJ2-5; D gene ambiguous. V was clipped by 4 bases and J by 5 bases, with 8 bases between them. Germline V lookup: CDR1 ENHRY, CDR2 SYGVKD. This CDR3 has 12 residues. The CDR3 DNA sequence: TGTGCCATCAGTGGGGCCCTGGAGACCCAGTACTTC. Amino acids: CAISGALETQYF.

The V and J genes are TRBV10-2 and TRBJ2-7; tentatively, D is TRBD2 (7 bases). Germline V gene lookup returns CDR1 WSHSY and CDR2 SAAADI. This CDR3 contains 14 residues. V lost 6 bases to trimming and J lost 3 bases, with 15 bases between them. The DNA for the CDR3 is TGCGCCAGCAGGGGGGGCCTAGCGGTCTACGAGCAGTACTTC. Encoded protein: CASRGGLAVYEQYF.

This clone came up once. The chain couples TRBV19 to TRBJ1-2; no clear D gene. There are 13 residues in the CDR3. V gave up 3 bases and J gave up 5 bases, with 10 bases separating them. Germline values: CDR1 LNHDA, CDR2 SQIVND (reference sequence). The DNA for the CDR3 is TGTGCCAGTAGTATGGCGGTTAATTATGGCTACACCTTC. Residues: CASSMAVNYGYTF.

The V call is TRBV7-6, the J call TRBJ2-5; 10 bases map to TRBD2. This CDR3 is 18 amino acids long. Per germline, CDR1 SGHVS and CDR2 FNYEAQ. The junction had 16 bases not matched to a gene; V was cut back by 5 bases and J by 4 bases. This CDR3 reads CASSLRTGLAAEGETQYF. CDR3 nucleotide sequence: TGTGCCAGCAGCCTACGAACCGGACTAGCGGCAGAGGGAGAGACCCAGTACTTC.

Here the CDR3 reads CASSLGQGLSGANVLTF. The CDR3 coding sequence is TGCGCCAGCAGCTTAGGACAGGGTTTGTCTGGGGCCAACGTCCTGACTTTC. The chain employs TRBV5-1 and TRBJ2-6; the match to TRBD1 covers 8 bases. The V gene's germline CDR1 is SGHRS and CDR2 YFSETQ. The CDR3 loop spans 17 amino acids. The junction had 5 bases not matched to a gene; V was cut back by 2 bases and J by 1 base. The whole variable domain, filled in from reference TRBV5-1 and TRBJ2-6, reads KAGVTQTPRYLIKTRGQQVTLSCSPISGHRSVSWYQQTPGQGLQFLFEYFSETQRNKGNFPGRFSGRQFSNSRSEMNVSTLELGDSALYLCASSLGQGLSGANVLTFGAGSRLTVL.

The V call is TRBV27, the J call TRBJ2-5; 7 nucleotides line up with TRBD2. Losses at the gene ends were 6 bases for V and 8 bases for J; bases not matched to a gene: 9. The CDR3 spans 13 residues. CDR1 is MNHEY, CDR2 SMNVEV, per germline (reference sequence). CDR3 sequence: CASSRGLVETQYF. CDR3 DNA: TGTGCCAGCAGCCGAGGACTAGTGGAAACCCAGTACTTC.

The chain uses TRBV28 and TRBJ2-7; D unresolved. V was shortened by 4 bases and J by 2 bases, with 12 bases between the two germline ends. Germline V gene sequence: CDR1 MDHEN, CDR2 SYDVKM. The CDR3 is 14 residues long. The CDR3 loop is CASSSQFPAYEQYF. CDR3 nucleotides: TGTGCCAGCAGTTCCCAATTCCCGGCCTACGAGCAGTACTTC.

This chain joins TRBV30 and TRBJ1-1; possibly TRBD1 for D (5 bases). Germline V gene lookup returns CDR1 GTSNPN and CDR2 SVGIG (reference sequence). V was clipped by 5 bases and J by 2 bases, with 12 bases between them. This CDR3 comprises 13 residues. Written as DNA, the CDR3 is TGTGCCTGGGCCCGGACACCAAACACTGAAGCTTTCTTT. Protein product: CAWARTPNTEAFF.